The 32 T cell receptor beta chains given below trace back to one sample, sequenced in a study of tissue T cells after allogeneic stem cell transplantation. Time point defined: mouse harvest day 7 after allogeneic transplant. Each mouse received 10^7 T-cell-depleted marrow cells plus 10^6 splenic CD5+ T cells by tail vein. Profiling relied on immunoSEQ multiplex PCR, and the TCRdb table lists in-frame clones only, not all of them. This sample has 7,000 to 8,000 clones, with roughly half found just once. Sequencing was carried out using gut tissue. Every receptor here comes from a female BALB/c mouse given C57BL/6 T cells with graft-versus-host disease after an allogeneic hematopoietic cell transplant.

With respect to this clone: Mouse germline and gene names are used. The CDR3 bases that were read are TGTGCCAGCAGTTTTTCCTATAATTCGCCCCTCTAC. This translates into CASSFSYNSPLY. The complete CDR3 protein is CASSFSYNSPLYF. The chain uses TRBV26 and TRBJ1-6, with unresolved D. The CDR3 end is not reached by the read, which stops 1 residue before it; the germline J gene fills it in. TRBJ1-6 is marked as an open reading frame, function uncertain. V dropped 5 bases and J dropped 0 bases, with 2 bases sitting between them. This CDR3 region has 13 residues. Looked up from germline, CDR1 is KGHPV and CDR2 is FQNQEV (reference sequence).

Concerning this clone: Gene names are mouse gene names. The CDR3 goes on 1 residue after the read ends, and that part is filled in from the germline J gene. The chain employs TRBV26 and TRBJ1-3; TRBD1 matches 7 bases. Germline loops: CDR1 KGHPV, CDR2 FQNQEV (reference sequence). The CDR3 totals 15 residues. After removal of 4 bases from V and 2 bases from J, the junction contained 5 bases not matched to a gene. The sequenced part of the CDR3 DNA is TGTGCCAGCAGTCCACCGACAGGGACTGGAAATACGCTCTAT. This codes for CASSPPTGTGNTLY. The complete CDR3 reads CASSPPTGTGNTLYF.

As to this clone: Mouse germline and gene names are used. The sequence runs out 1 residue before the end of the CDR3; the remainder is reconstructed from the germline J gene. The rearrangement joins TRBV5 to TRBJ1-1; the D gene is possibly TRBD1 (6 bases). V lost 0 bases and J 4 bases, leaving 9 bases between the germline ends. There are 14 residues in the CDR3. Germline V gene sequence: CDR1 LGHNA, CDR2 YNLKQL (reference sequence). Partial CDR3 DNA: TGTGCCAGCAGCCAAGATGGGACATCCACAGAAGTCTTC. The encoded protein is CASSQDGTSTEVF. The full CDR3 reads CASSQDGTSTEVFF.

This clone was found a few times. The gene symbols are mouse symbols. This CDR3 is CASSFEGKNTEVFF. The CDR3 bases that were read are TGTGCTAGCAGTTTTGAGGGGAAGAACACAGAAGTCTTC. The chain recombines TRBV29 with TRBJ1-1, with D possibly matching TRBD1 (5 bases). The read ends 1 residue shy of where the CDR3 ends; the end is completed using the germline J gene. V was cut by 3 bases and J by 0 bases, with 8 bases left in between. Germline lookup yields CDR1 MSHET and CDR2 SYDVDS. There are 14 residues in the CDR3.

This clone was seen more than once but under ten times. Mouse germline and gene names are used. The read ends 1 residue before the CDR3 terminus; that terminus is restored from the germline J gene. This sequence joins TRBV16 and TRBJ2-5; 9 nucleotides align to TRBD2. After removal of 3 bases from V and 2 bases from J, the junction contained 3 bases not matched to a gene. The CDR3 runs to 15 residues. Germline V gives CDR1 SGHSA, CDR2 FRNQAP. The CDR3 sequence: CASSFTGGSQDTQYF. The DNA read from the CDR3 is TGTGCAAGCAGCTTTACTGGGGGGAGCCAAGACACCCAGTAC.

Regarding this clone: Mouse gene names and germline throughout. The CDR3 end lies 1 residue beyond the end of the read and is filled in from the germline J gene. This sequence joins TRBV12-2 and TRBJ1-2, with 10 positions matching TRBD1. J was trimmed by 0 bases and V by 4 bases; bases with no gene match: 4. Germline values: CDR1 SGHLS, CDR2 HYDKME. The CDR3 spans 15 residues. CDR3 loop: CASSAGTGANSDYTF. Incomplete CDR3 DNA: TGTGCCAGCTCCGCCGGGACAGGGGCAAACTCCGACTACACC.

This clone has just a few counts. Mouse germline and gene names are used. Read sequence stops 1 residue before the CDR3 end, and the germline J gene provides the missing end. The rearrangement uses TRBV12-1 and TRBJ2-7; 9 bases are a match to TRBD2. The CDR3 is 14 residues long. Losses at the gene ends were 1 base for V and 4 bases for J; bases not matched to a gene: 4. Germline V gives CDR1 SGHSN, CDR2 HYEKVE. Here the CDR3 reads CASSLNWGEYEQYF. The part of the CDR3 DNA that was read is TGTGCCAGCTCTCTTAACTGGGGGGAGTATGAACAGTAC.

This clone has more than one count but fewer than ten. The gene names given are mouse names. The missing CDR3 end, 1 residue past where the read stops, is filled in from the germline J gene. The gene calls are TRBV12-2 and TRBJ2-5, with 7 bases that match TRBD1. V was clipped by 2 bases and J by 4 bases; unmatched bases: 2. Germline CDR1 SGHLS, CDR2 HYDKME. The CDR3 is made up of 13 amino acids. This chain's CDR3 is CASSRGTEDTQYF. CDR3 bases read: TGTGCCAGCTCTCGCGGGACAGAAGACACCCAGTAC.

Relative to its sample, this clone is medium-sized (0.01 to 0.1%). Mouse germline and gene names are used. The CDR3 end falls 1 residue outside the read, so it is completed with the germline J gene. The V gene is TRBV31, the J gene TRBJ1-4; weak D call: TRBD1 (6 bases). The length of the CDR3 is 14 residues. The germline V gene encodes CDR1 GKSSPN and CDR2 SITVG. The V and J ends lost 3 bases and 0 bases respectively, with 8 bases between them. CDR3 protein: CAWRGHFSNERLFF. The sequenced CDR3 bases are TGTGCCTGGAGGGGACACTTTTCCAACGAAAGATTATTT.

Worth noting for this clone: The listed genes are named as in mouse. The sequence runs out 1 residue before the end of the CDR3; the remainder is reconstructed from the germline J gene. The chain is built from TRBV16 and TRBJ2-4; D uncertain. The CDR3 has 14 amino acids. The germline CDR1 and CDR2 sequences are SGHSA and FRNQAP. The ends were cut back, 2 bases at V and 0 bases at J, with 6 bases in the middle. The CDR3: CASSLQASQNTLYF. The DNA read from the CDR3 is TGTGCAAGCAGCTTACAGGCCAGTCAAAACACCTTGTAC.

In regard to this clone: Gene names and germline refer to mouse. The observed sequence ends 1 residue before the CDR3 terminus, with the missing tail filled in from the germline J gene. Other DNA sequences from this sample encode an identical CDR3 as well. This chain uses TRBV26 with TRBJ2-5; TRBD1 matches at 9 bases. The germline V gene encodes CDR1 KGHPV and CDR2 FQNQEV (reference sequence). J gave up 5 bases and V 4 bases, and 4 bases lay outside the gene matches. The CDR3 contains 14 residues. The CDR3 is CASSPGQGGDTQYF. Incomplete CDR3 DNA: TGTGCCAGCAGTCCGGGACAGGGTGGAGACACCCAGTAC. The full variable domain, rest sourced from reference TRBV26 and TRBJ2-5, is NSKVIQTPRYLVKGQGQKAKMRCIPEKGHPVVFWYQQNKNNEFKFLINFQNQEVLQQIDMTEKRFSAECPSNSPCSLEIQSSEAGDSALYLCASSPGQGGDTQYFGPGTRLLVL.

Concerning this clone: Gene names and germline refer to mouse. The sequence runs out 1 residue before the end of the CDR3; the remainder is reconstructed from the germline J gene. The chain uses TRBV26 and TRBJ2-5; 8 bases fit TRBD2. The CDR3 has 14 amino acids. Germline CDR1 KGHPV, CDR2 FQNQEV (reference sequence). J gave up 4 bases and V 3 bases, and 3 bases lay outside the gene matches. CDR3 bases read: TGTGCCAGCAGTCTTGGGACTGGTGAAGACACCCAGTAC. Translating gives CASSLGTGEDTQY. The entire CDR3 protein reads CASSLGTGEDTQYF.

Details on this clone: Germline and genes here are mouse. Sequencing ends 1 residue short of the CDR3 end; the germline J gene provides the rest. The chain combines TRBV12-2 with TRBJ2-3, with D possibly TRBD1 on 6 matching bases. Germline V gene lookup returns CDR1 SGHLS and CDR2 HYDKME. V lost 2 bases and J 2 bases, leaving 13 bases between the germline ends. This CDR3 is built from 15 residues. The CDR3 protein is CASSPHRVFAETLYF. CDR3 bases read: TGTGCCAGCTCTCCCCACAGGGTTTTTGCAGAAACGCTGTAT.

This clone was counted between two and nine times. Gene labels here are mouse ones. The CDR3 is cut off 1 residue early in the read; its end comes from the germline J gene. The chain couples TRBV12-2 to TRBJ1-6; 8 bases align to TRBD1. TRBJ1-6 is recorded as an ORF, its role being uncertain. Trimming removed 2 bases from V and 1 base from J; junction bases left unmatched: 0. This CDR3 is built from 15 residues. CDR1 is SGHLS and CDR2 is HYDKME in the germline V gene. The CDR3 loop reads CASSRTGSYNSPLYF. Incomplete CDR3 DNA: TGTGCCAGCTCTCGGACAGGGTCCTATAATTCGCCCCTCTAC.

As for this clone: Genes and germline come from the mouse. The read terminates 1 residue before the CDR3 end, so the remaining end is supplied by the germline J gene. The chain employs TRBV5 and TRBJ1-4; 7 nucleotides line up with TRBD1. The CDR3 runs to 15 residues. V lost 2 bases and J lost 0; bases outside the gene matches: 0. Germline loops: CDR1 LGHNA, CDR2 YNLKQL (reference sequence). CDR3: CASSQTGVSNERLFF. The DNA read from the CDR3 is TGTGCCAGCAGCCAAACAGGGGTTTCCAACGAAAGATTATTT.

Note on this clone: These gene names are mouse names. With the read ending 1 residue before the CDR3 end, the germline J gene is used to fill in that end. This sample also contains other DNA sequences that code for the same CDR3. The rearrangement joins TRBV16 to TRBJ1-1, with D uncertain. The V end was cut by 1 base, the J end by 0 bases, with 3 bases between. This CDR3 is 13 amino acids long. Germline lookup yields CDR1 SGHSA and CDR2 FRNQAP. The sequenced part of the CDR3 DNA is TGTGCAAGCAGCTTAGGAGCAAACACAGAAGTCTTC. Its protein is CASSLGANTEVF. In full, the CDR3 is CASSLGANTEVFF.

Details on this clone: Here the gene names and germline are mouse. Coverage ceases 1 residue before the CDR3 finishes, and the germline J gene fills in the end. The V gene is TRBV16, the J gene TRBJ1-4; D unclear. The CDR3 consists of 10 residues. Per germline, CDR1 SGHSA and CDR2 FRNQAP. Trimming cost V 5 bases and J 5 bases, with 0 bases left between them. Here the CDR3 reads CASSNERLFF. The sequenced part of the CDR3 DNA is TGTGCAAGCAGCAACGAAAGATTATTT. Together with reference TRBV16 and TRBJ1-4, the CDR3 gives the full variable domain: NAGVIQTPRHKVTGKGQEATLWCEPISGHSAVFWYRQTIVQGLEFLTYFRNQAPIDDSGMPKERFSAQMPNQSHSTLKIQSTQPQDSAVYLCASSNERLFFGHGTKLSVL.

Note on this clone: Gene names are the mouse ones. The sequenced fragment ends 1 residue before the CDR3 boundary, so the rest is inferred from the germline J gene. The chain links TRBV26 to TRBJ2-3; D is uncertain. Per the germline V gene, CDR1 is KGHPV and CDR2 is FQNQEV (reference sequence). The V end lost 2 bases, the J end lost 0 bases, and 6 bases lay between the germline ends. This CDR3 region has 14 residues. CDR3 DNA (partial): TGTGCCAGCAGTCTGCCGACTAGTGCAGAAACGCTGTAT. Protein: CASSLPTSAETLY. The whole CDR3 sequence is CASSLPTSAETLYF.

A remark on this clone: Each gene name is a mouse one. The read halts 1 residue ahead of the CDR3 end, with the missing end drawn from the germline J gene. The chain recombines TRBV1 with TRBJ2-2; D is perhaps TRBD1 (6 bases). Germline-derived CDR1 and CDR2 are NSQYPW and LRSPGD (reference sequence). V was shortened by 1 base and J by 4 bases, with 13 bases between the two germline ends. The CDR3 is made up of 16 amino acids. Incomplete CDR3 DNA: TGCACCTGCAGTGCAGCAGACAGGCCAGGCACCGGGCAGCTCTAC. It is translated as CTCSAADRPGTGQLY. Given in full, the CDR3 is CTCSAADRPGTGQLYF.

This clone was counted a few times. Gene and germline names: mouse. The CDR3 protein is CASSRQGPLSGNTLYF. The DNA read from the CDR3 is TGTGCCAGCAGTAGACAGGGACCCCTTTCTGGAAATACGCTCTAT. The genes are TRBV26 and TRBJ1-3, with 7 bases identical to TRBD1. The read falls 1 residue short of the CDR3 end, and the missing part is taken from the germline J gene. The germline V gene has CDR1 KGHPV and CDR2 FQNQEV (reference sequence). Trimming removed 5 bases from V and 0 bases from J; junction bases left unmatched: 7. This CDR3 region has 16 residues.

Points on this clone: Each gene name is a mouse one. The CDR3 is cut off 1 residue early in the read; its end comes from the germline J gene. V is TRBV26 and J is TRBJ1-1, with D unclear. This CDR3 is built from 12 residues. Looked up from germline, CDR1 is KGHPV and CDR2 is FQNQEV (reference sequence). Trimming pared 1 base from V and 5 bases from J, leaving 5 bases between. CDR3 bases read: TGTGCCAGCAGTCTGTGGGGTACAGAAGTCTTC. It specifies CASSLWGTEVF. The full CDR3 reads CASSLWGTEVFF.

Comments on this clone: Genes and germline are mouse. The read halts 1 residue ahead of the CDR3 end, with the missing end drawn from the germline J gene. The genes are TRBV13-1 and TRBJ1-4; perhaps TRBD1 as D (5 bases). Trimming removed 1 base from V and 3 bases from J, with 10 bases in between. Per germline, CDR1 NSHNY and CDR2 SYGAGN. There are 15 residues in the CDR3. The CDR3 is CASSDPGRANERLFF. The sequenced part of the CDR3 DNA is TGTGCCAGCAGTGATCCGGGACGGGCCAACGAAAGATTATTT.

This clone was seen a few times. Any gene name here is a mouse gene name. Incomplete CDR3 DNA: TGTGCCAGCAGTCCAGGGACAGGGACAAACACCGGGCAGCTCTAC. Residues: CASSPGTGTNTGQLY. The whole CDR3 is CASSPGTGTNTGQLYF. This sequence joins TRBV26 and TRBJ2-2; 9 bases line up with TRBD1. The CDR3 extends 1 residue past the end of the read, so its final part is completed from the germline J gene. CDR1 and CDR2 (germline): KGHPV, FQNQEV (reference sequence). Germline trimming cut 4 bases from V and 0 bases from J; bases unmatched to any gene: 3. The CDR3 spans 16 residues. Variable domain in full (rest from reference TRBV26 and TRBJ2-2): NSKVIQTPRYLVKGQGQKAKMRCIPEKGHPVVFWYQQNKNNEFKFLINFQNQEVLQQIDMTEKRFSAECPSNSPCSLEIQSSEAGDSALYLCASSPGTGTNTGQLYFGEGSKLTVL.

Details on this clone: Mouse gene names and germline throughout. The CDR3 loop is CASSPPRDNSYEQYF. The part of the CDR3 DNA that was read is TGTGCCAGCAGCCCCCCCCGGGACAACTCCTATGAACAGTAC. The V gene is TRBV4, the J gene TRBJ2-7; weak D call: TRBD1 (6 bases). Read sequence stops 1 residue before the CDR3 end, and the germline J gene provides the missing end. V was cut by 5 bases and J by 0 bases, with 14 bases left in between. CDR3 size: 15 residues. Germline CDR1 is LGHDT and CDR2 is YNNKQL (reference sequence).

In regard to this clone: Gene names and germline refer to mouse. With the read ending 1 residue before the CDR3 end, the germline J gene is used to fill in that end. This chain uses TRBV19 with TRBJ1-1; 8 nucleotides match TRBD1. Trimming removed 6 bases from V and 0 bases from J; junction bases left unmatched: 7. The CDR3 extends over 15 amino acids. Germline-derived CDR1 and CDR2 are FNHDT and SITEND (reference sequence). The CDR3 bases that were read are TGTGCCAGCACCGGGGACAGGCGATCAAACACAGAAGTCTTC. Translated, it gives CASTGDRRSNTEVF. The full CDR3 protein reads CASTGDRRSNTEVFF.

Notes on this clone: Genes here carry mouse names. The CDR3 end is not reached by the read, which stops 1 residue before it; the germline J gene fills it in. Within the sample, other DNA sequences also encode this same CDR3. The genes are TRBV26 and TRBJ1-1; 7 bases match TRBD1. Trimming removed 6 bases from V and 1 base from J; junction bases left unmatched: 2. CDR1 KGHPV and CDR2 FQNQEV come from the germline V gene (reference sequence). The CDR3 totals 13 residues. CDR3 in amino acids: CASSRDRNTEVFF. CDR3 DNA, as far as it was read: TGTGCCAGCAGCCGGGACAGAAACACAGAAGTCTTC. Full variable domain (rest looked up from reference TRBV26 and TRBJ1-1): NSKVIQTPRYLVKGQGQKAKMRCIPEKGHPVVFWYQQNKNNEFKFLINFQNQEVLQQIDMTEKRFSAECPSNSPCSLEIQSSEAGDSALYLCASSRDRNTEVFFGKGTRLTVV.

Of note for this clone: Genes here carry mouse names. The read falls 1 residue short of the CDR3 end, and the missing part is taken from the germline J gene. The chain has TRBV19 and TRBJ1-4, with 9 nucleotides matching TRBD1. This CDR3 has 16 amino acids. Germline values: CDR1 FNHDT, CDR2 SITEND (reference sequence). Germline trimming cut 2 bases from V and 0 bases from J; bases unmatched to any gene: 2. CDR3 amino acids: CASSIGTGISNERLFF. CDR3 bases read: TGTGCCAGCAGTATTGGGACAGGGATTTCCAACGAAAGATTATTT.

As for this clone: Any gene name here is a mouse gene name. From the germline J gene comes the end of the CDR3, since the read stops 1 residue before it. The rearrangement links TRBV19 to TRBJ1-4; tentative D call: TRBD1 (6 bases). The V gene's germline CDR1 is FNHDT and CDR2 SITEND (reference sequence). The CDR3 length is 14 residues. Trimming left V 4 bases short and J 0 bases short, with 7 bases between. This chain's CDR3 is CASSYRVSNERLFF. Incomplete CDR3 DNA: TGTGCCAGCAGTTACAGGGTTTCCAACGAAAGATTATTT.

This clone was observed a few times. Here the gene names and germline are mouse. Incomplete CDR3 DNA: TGTGCAAGCAGCTTGACAGGGAACACCGGGCAGCTCTAC. Protein product: CASSLTGNTGQLY. The whole CDR3 region reads CASSLTGNTGQLYF. J is TRBJ2-2 and V is TRBV16; 7 bases match TRBD1. The missing CDR3 end, 1 residue past where the read stops, is filled in from the germline J gene. Germline CDR1 SGHSA, CDR2 FRNQAP. J lost 2 bases, V lost 3 bases, and 0 bases had no gene match. The CDR3 loop spans 14 amino acids.

With respect to this clone: Germline and genes: mouse. Read sequence stops 1 residue before the CDR3 end, and the germline J gene provides the missing end. The chain combines TRBV13-2 with TRBJ1-1, with D hard to call. The germline V and J ends were trimmed by 0 bases and 1 base, with 4 bases remaining between them. The germline V gene has CDR1 NNHNN and CDR2 SYGAGS (reference sequence). This CDR3 has 13 amino acids. The covered CDR3 bases are TGTGCCAGCGGTGATGGACAAAACACAGAAGTCTTC. It codes for CASGDGQNTEVF. The CDR3 reads in full as CASGDGQNTEVFF.

Details on this clone: Genes and germline come from the mouse. With the read ending 1 residue before the CDR3 end, the germline J gene is used to fill in that end. This specimen includes other DNA sequences encoding the same CDR3. This chain connects TRBV13-2 to TRBJ1-1, with D maybe TRBD1 (6 bases). Germline CDR1 is NNHNN and CDR2 is SYGAGS (reference sequence). CDR3 length: 13 residues. V was cut by 4 bases and J by 1 base, with 8 bases left in between. The CDR3 sequence: CASGPGQNTEVFF. The sequenced CDR3 bases are TGTGCCAGCGGTCCGGGACAAAACACAGAAGTCTTC.

This clone was observed a handful of times. Gene names refer to mouse genes. Read coverage stops 1 residue before the CDR3 terminus; the germline J gene supplies the remainder. The rearrangement uses TRBV2 and TRBJ2-7, with no clear D. With 1 base removed from V and 0 bases from J, the gap between germline ends came to 7 bases. Germline-derived CDR1 and CDR2 are LGHNA and YSYQKL. This CDR3 has 14 residues. CDR3 DNA, as far as it was read: TGTGCCAGCAGCCAAGGAGGGAGCTCCTATGAACAGTAC. The encoded protein is CASSQGGSSYEQY. The full CDR3 reads CASSQGGSSYEQYF.